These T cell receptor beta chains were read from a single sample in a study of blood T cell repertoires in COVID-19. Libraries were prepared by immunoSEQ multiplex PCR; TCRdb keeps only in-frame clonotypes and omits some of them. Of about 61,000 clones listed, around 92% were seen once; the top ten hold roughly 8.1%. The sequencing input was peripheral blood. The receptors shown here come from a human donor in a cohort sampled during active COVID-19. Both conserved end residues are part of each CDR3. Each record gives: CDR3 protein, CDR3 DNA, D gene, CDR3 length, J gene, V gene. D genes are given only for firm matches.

CASSPGGETQYF | TGTGCCAGCTCACCTGGAGGGGAGACCCAGTACTTC | . | 12 | TRBJ2-5 | TRBV18
CASSQLTGFKETQYF | TGTGCCAGCAGCCAACTGACAGGGTTCAAAGAGACCCAGTACTTC | TRBD1 | 15 | TRBJ2-5 | TRBV7-2
CASSGTGGAYTEAFF | TGTGCCAGCAGTGGGACAGGAGGAGCTTACACTGAAGCTTTCTTT | TRBD1 | 15 | TRBJ1-1 | TRBV2
CASRAGENTEAFF | TGTGCCAGCAGGGCGGGGGAGAACACTGAAGCTTTCTTT | . | 13 | TRBJ1-1 | TRBV7-3
CASSVGGLETQYF | TGTGCCAGCAGCGTGGGGGGTTTAGAGACCCAGTACTTC | . | 13 | TRBJ2-5 | TRBV9
CASSLQDRPNYGYTF | TGTGCCAGCAGTTTACAGGACAGACCTAACTATGGCTACACCTTC | . | 15 | TRBJ1-2 | TRBV28
CASGRGGGNSPLHF | TGTGCCAGCGGAAGAGGAGGGGGCAACTCACCCCTCCACTTT | TRBD1 | 14 | TRBJ1-6 | TRBV25-1
CASSLDRGSTNEKLFF | TGCGCCAGCAGCTTGGACAGGGGGTCAACTAATGAAAAACTGTTTTTT | TRBD1 | 16 | TRBJ1-4 | TRBV5-1
CASSLQSAGAEAFF | TGTGCCAGCTCGCTACAGTCGGCGGGCGCTGAAGCTTTCTTT | . | 14 | TRBJ1-1 | TRBV18
CAGSSLRASGRAVNEQFF | TGTGCCGGCAGTTCCCTCCGGGCTAGCGGGAGGGCCGTTAATGAGCAGTTCTTC | TRBD2 | 18 | TRBJ2-1 | TRBV28